A single sample is the source of the 22 T cell receptor beta chains below, sequenced in a study of cytotoxic CD8 clonotypes in ibrutinib-treated CLL. Sequenced by immunoSEQ multiplex PCR; TCRdb stores in-frame clones only, minus some. Of around 310,000 clones in the sample, around four fifths were seen once. The sequenced sample was PBMCs, obtained before ibrutinib treatment. These receptor sequences come from a human donor with chronic lymphocytic leukemia.

The chain links TRBV5-8 to TRBJ2-7; D is unresolved. The CDR3 totals 13 residues. Trimming took 4 bases from V and 2 from J, leaving 10 bases between them. Per germline, CDR1 SGHTS and CDR2 YDEGEE. CDR3 DNA sequence: TGTGCCAGCAGCCAGGATCTAACCTACGAGCAGTACTTC. This translates into CASSQDLTYEQYF.

This chain joins TRBV10-3 and TRBJ2-7, with D hard to call. CDR3 length: 15 residues. Deletions cut 6 bases from V and 2 bases from J, with 17 bases between. The germline V gene has CDR1 ENHRY and CDR2 SYGVKD. In DNA, the CDR3 is TGTGCCATCAGCGCTGGTACCGATAATCCCTACGAGCAGTACTTC. It translates to CAISAGTDNPYEQYF.

CDR3: CASSDWAGTGELFF. The CDR3 DNA reads TGTGCCAGCAGTGACTGGGCGGGGACCGGGGAGCTGTTTTTT. The rearrangement joins TRBV6-4 to TRBJ2-2; D may be TRBD2 (6 bases). CDR3 length: 14 amino acids. Trimming stripped 1 base from V and 5 bases from J, with 8 bases between. Germline V CDR1 and CDR2: MRHNA, SNTAGT.

CDR3 amino acids: CASRSSGWTEAFF. The CDR3 nucleotides read TGTGCCAGCAGGTCCTCGGGGTGGACTGAAGCTTTCTTT. The rearrangement uses TRBV5-6 and TRBJ1-1; D gene uncertain. V lost 5 bases to trimming and J lost 5 bases, with 13 bases between them. CDR1 is SGHDT and CDR2 is YYEEEE in the germline V gene. The CDR3 is made up of 13 amino acids.

J is TRBJ2-1 and V is TRBV6-5, with TRBD1 as a possible D gene (5 bases). CDR3 length equals 13 residues. V was shortened by 6 bases and J by 9 bases, with 15 bases between the two germline ends. Germline V gene sequence: CDR1 MNHEY, CDR2 SVGAGI. The CDR3 reads CASRWGPRGEQFF. CDR3 bases: TGTGCCAGCAGATGGGGCCCTAGAGGTGAGCAGTTCTTC.

This clone was picked up one time. This chain links TRBV9 with TRBJ2-5; a weak D match, TRBD2 (6 bases). The CDR3 spans 16 residues. Looked up from germline, CDR1 is SGDLS and CDR2 is YYNGEE. The V gene lost 1 base and the J gene lost 2 bases, with 15 bases spanning the gap. CDR3 region: CASSVNAGTAQETQYF. The DNA of the CDR3 is TGTGCCAGCAGCGTAAATGCAGGGACTGCACAAGAGACCCAGTACTTC.

Regarding this clone: Germline is not matched at one junction end, which may reflect a read error. The rearrangement uses TRBV5-1 and TRBJ2-7; TRBD2 matches 9 bases. CDR1 is SGHRS, CDR2 YFSETQ, per germline. The CDR3 contains 15 residues. The DNA for the CDR3 is TGTGCCAGCAGCGGGGCGGGAGGGCCCTACTACGAGCAGTACTTC. It specifies CASSGAGGPYYEQYF.

This clone was seen more than once but under ten times. The gene calls are TRBV7-8 and TRBJ2-7, with a possible D match to TRBD1 (5 bases). This CDR3 contains 13 residues. With 5 bases removed from V and 0 bases from J, the gap between germline ends came to 8 bases. CDR1 is SGHVS and CDR2 is FQNEAQ in the germline V gene. The CDR3 region has the DNA TGTGCCAGCAGCCCCGACAGCTCCTACGAGCAGTACTTC. Encoded protein: CASSPDSSYEQYF.

The chain links TRBV29-1 to TRBJ2-3, with no clear D. Per germline, CDR1 SQVTM and CDR2 ANQGSEA. V lost 3 bases to trimming and J lost 7 bases, with 11 bases between them. This CDR3 is 12 amino acids long. The DNA of the CDR3 is TGCAGCGTTGAGGTTTCGGGCTATACGCAGTATTTT. Its translation is CSVEVSGYTQYF.

V gene TRBV28 combines with J gene TRBJ2-1; the D gene is possibly TRBD2 (7 bases). The V gene lost 6 bases and the J gene lost 13 bases, with 28 bases spanning the gap. CDR3 length: 16 amino acids. Germline-derived CDR1 and CDR2 are MDHEN and SYDVKM. CDR3 DNA: TGTGCCAGCAGCCTTTGGTCCCGGCTAGCGGTAGGGGGACAGTTCTTC. Its translation: CASSLWSRLAVGGQFF.

This clone was seen a handful of times. The CDR3 DNA follows: TGTGCCAGCACTCTCGGAGGGGGGAGCAATCAGCCCCAGCATTTT. Encoded protein: CASTLGGGSNQPQHF. The genes are TRBV7-9 and TRBJ1-5, with TRBD1 as a possible D gene (6 bases). This CDR3 spans 15 amino acids. Germline lookup yields CDR1 SEHNR and CDR2 FQNEAQ (reference sequence). V was shortened by 7 bases and J by 1 base, with 14 bases between the two germline ends.

The chain is built from TRBV11-2 and TRBJ2-2; D gene uncertain. CDR3 length: 15 amino acids. Germline CDR1 is SGHAT and CDR2 is FQNNGV. The germline V and J ends were trimmed by 3 bases and 4 bases, with 12 bases remaining between them. This CDR3 is CASSLYNWITGELFF. CDR3 DNA: TGTGCCAGCAGCTTGTACAATTGGATCACCGGGGAGCTGTTTTTT.

This clone was detected once. This chain connects TRBV30 to TRBJ1-4; D possibly corresponds to TRBD1 (5 bases). The V end was cut by 0 bases, the J end by 8 bases, with 10 bases between. The CDR3 is made up of 13 amino acids. The V gene's germline CDR1 is GTSNPN and CDR2 SVGIG (reference sequence). CDR3 DNA: TGTGCCTGGAGTGTACAGGCGTACGAAAAACTGTTTTTT. Translating it yields CAWSVQAYEKLFF.

This sequence joins TRBV25-1 and TRBJ2-2; 7 bases fit TRBD2. The germline V gene encodes CDR1 MGHDK and CDR2 SYGVNS. With 5 bases clipped from V and 3 bases from J, the junction kept 9 bases outside the gene matches. CDR3 length: 16 residues. In DNA, the CDR3 is TGTGCCAGCAGTCCTACCGCGGGAGCGGACACCGGGGAGCTGTTTTTT. Translation gives CASSPTAGADTGELFF.

The CDR3 DNA reads TGTGCCAGCAGTGGGTCAGCAGGACGCGGCTACACCTTC. This gives the protein CASSGSAGRGYTF. The gene calls are TRBV6-1 and TRBJ1-2; no firm D call. CDR1 MNHNS and CDR2 SASEGT come from the germline V gene. V lost 4 bases to trimming and J lost 8 bases, with 14 bases between them. The CDR3 runs 13 residues.

The chain is built from TRBV7-6 and TRBJ2-7; possible D gene TRBD1, 6 bases. V lost 5 bases to trimming and J lost 3 bases, with 14 bases between them. CDR1 and CDR2 from the germline V gene are SGHVS and FNYEAQ. The length of the CDR3 is 14 residues. The CDR3 bases are TGTGCCAGCAGCCCTCAGGGGAATCGCTACGAGCAGTACTTC. As protein: CASSPQGNRYEQYF.

The V gene is TRBV6-6, the J gene TRBJ2-5; TRBD2 matches at 10 bases. Germline values: CDR1 MNHNY, CDR2 SVGAGI (reference sequence). The CDR3 is made up of 16 amino acids. Germline trimming cut 2 bases from V and 4 bases from J; bases unmatched to any gene: 7. CDR3 nucleotide sequence: TGTGCCAGCAGTTACGGGAGCGGGAGGGCCGGAGAGACCCAGTACTTC. It specifies CASSYGSGRAGETQYF.

The rearrangement uses TRBV19 and TRBJ1-2, with TRBD1 matching 7 bases. The CDR3 consists of 14 residues. Germline trimming cut 5 bases from V and 2 bases from J; bases unmatched to any gene: 5. Germline CDR1 is LNHDA and CDR2 is SQIVND (reference sequence). As DNA, the CDR3 is TGTGCCAGTAGTGTGGACAGGAGGAACTATGGCTACACCTTC. It yields the protein CASSVDRRNYGYTF.

V is TRBV18 and J is TRBJ2-5, with D perhaps matching TRBD2 (5 bases). Deletions cut 0 bases from V and 0 bases from J, with 5 bases between. Germline V lookup: CDR1 KGHSH, CDR2 LQKENI. This CDR3 contains 14 residues. CDR3 sequence: CASSPPRDQETQYF. CDR3 DNA: TGTGCCAGCTCACCACCGAGGGACCAAGAGACCCAGTACTTC. Drawing the rest from reference TRBV18 and TRBJ2-5, the complete variable domain is NAGVMQNPRHLVRRRGQEARLRCSPMKGHSHVYWYRQLPEEGLKFMVYLQKENIIDESGMPKERFSAEFPKEGPSILRIQQVVRGDSAAYFCASSPPRDQETQYFGPGTRLLVL.

The rearrangement links TRBV2 to TRBJ2-7, with D perhaps TRBD1 (6 bases). The germline V gene encodes CDR1 SNHLY and CDR2 FYNNEI. The germline V and J ends were trimmed by 2 bases and 0 bases, with 11 bases remaining between them. This CDR3 comprises 15 residues. The CDR3 loop reads CASSERGMSSYEQYF. The CDR3 coding sequence is TGTGCCAGCAGTGAAAGGGGGATGAGCTCCTACGAGCAGTACTTC.

With regard to this clone: Additional DNA sequences in this sample encode the identical CDR3. The V call is TRBV9, the J call TRBJ1-1, with D unclear. The CDR3 extends over 15 amino acids. Looked up from germline, CDR1 is SGDLS and CDR2 is YYNGEE. The germline V and J ends were trimmed by 0 bases and 2 bases, with 11 bases remaining between them. The CDR3 is CASSVDPGGNTEAFF. As DNA, the CDR3 is TGTGCCAGCAGCGTAGATCCAGGCGGTAACACTGAAGCTTTCTTT.

The sample holds one count of this clone. This chain joins TRBV2 and TRBJ1-1, with 11 bases lining up with TRBD1. Germline CDR1 reads SNHLY; CDR2 reads FYNNEI. This CDR3 comprises 14 residues. J gave up 3 bases and V 6 bases, and 3 bases lay outside the gene matches. The CDR3 sequence: CASRGTGGYTEAFF. As DNA, the CDR3 is TGTGCCAGCAGGGGGACAGGGGGTTACACTGAAGCTTTCTTT.